This TCR beta chain was captured by sequencing in a study of spatial heterogeneity in lung cancer. As for the study in general: Just over 70 TRACERx patients with early, untreated non-small cell lung cancer donated samples. The library had UMIs, and each TCR and UMI pair averaged more than ten raw reads. Regarding the study as a whole: Compared with follow-up, resection was when ubiquitous expanded tumor TCRs appeared in blood more.

This clonotype was observed many times. Antigen specificity is unknown. TCRdb independently ran MiXCR on the 5' RACE reads; one entry per CDR3 protein. The table lists approximately 41,000 distinct CDR3 sequences, roughly a tenth of them singletons. Time point described: blood at routine non-recurrence follow-up after resection. Researchers sequenced whole RNA taken from tumor, nontumor lung or frozen PBMC without sorting. Germline assignment: CDR1 SGHRS and CDR2 YFSETQ. The CDR3 has 15 amino acids. Trimming took 0 bases from V and 1 from J; bases not matched to a gene: 3. Here the sequenced sample was PBMCs, taken at follow-up. This sequence joins TRBV5-1 and TRBJ2-7; 8 bases fit TRBD2. This TCR derives from a female donor with early-stage non-small cell lung cancer. The CDR3 reads CASSLEVAGSYEQYF. The CDR3 region has the DNA TGCGCCAGCAGCTTGGAGGTAGCGGGGTCCTACGAGCAGTACTTC.